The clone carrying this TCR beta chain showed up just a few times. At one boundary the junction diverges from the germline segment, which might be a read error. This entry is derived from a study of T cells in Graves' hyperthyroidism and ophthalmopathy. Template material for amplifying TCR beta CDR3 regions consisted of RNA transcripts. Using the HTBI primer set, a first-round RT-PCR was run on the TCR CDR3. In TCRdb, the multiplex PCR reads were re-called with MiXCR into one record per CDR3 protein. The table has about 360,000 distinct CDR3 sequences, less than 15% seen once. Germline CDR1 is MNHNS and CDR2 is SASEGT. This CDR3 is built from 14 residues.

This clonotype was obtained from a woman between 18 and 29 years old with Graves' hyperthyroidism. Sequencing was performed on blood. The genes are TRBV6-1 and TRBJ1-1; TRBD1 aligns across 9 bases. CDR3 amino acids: CASTDRGLSTEASF. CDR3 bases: TGTGCCAGCACCGACAGGGGGTTAAGCACTGAAGCTTCCTTT.